This T cell receptor beta chain was identified during a study of T cells expressing NK-cell markers. Overall study: CD3+CD56+NKG2C+, CD3+CD56+NKG2C- and CD3+CD56-NKG2C+ T cells, once sorted, supplied the TCR beta repertoires. Just one sequenced donor of eight was HCMV-seronegative, while seven were seropositive.

This CDR3 comprises 15 residues. Germline assignment: CDR1 MNHEY and CDR2 SVGAGI. TCRdb re-called the 5' RACE reads and shows each CDR3 protein once, DNA omitted. This table lists roughly 430,000 distinct CDR3 sequences. Study results and limitations: HCMV specificity of the expanded NKG2C+ T cell clones stayed unclear. The study found these clonotypes also leading the CD3+CD56-NKG2C+ fraction in a few donors.

Concerning this clonotype itself: Its antigen is currently unknown.

The chain couples TRBV6-5 to TRBJ2-1; there is no DNA to check the TCRdb D call of TRBD2. The sequencing input was blood T cells: a sorted CD56 or NKG2C T cell subset, CD4+ or CD8+ T cells, or bulk PBMC T cells (not recorded which). This sequence originates from a woman aged 18 to 69 in good health. CDR3 loop: CASSSGTSRDNEQFF.